These 7 T cell receptor beta chains were sequenced from one sample in a study of blood T cell repertoires in COVID-19. The data were produced by immunoSEQ multiplex PCR, yet TCRdb's version contains in-frame clones alone and is incomplete. There are 250,000 to 350,000 clones in the sample; approximately 91% occur only once, and about 12% lies in the top ten. The sample consisted of peripheral blood. The receptors derive from a woman aged 55-70 years with acute or convalescent COVID-19.

The gene calls are TRBV4-1 and TRBJ1-5; no reliable D call. V was trimmed by 2 bases and J by 3 bases, leaving 8 bases between them. The CDR3 is 14 amino acids. Per the germline V gene, CDR1 is MGHRA and CDR2 is YSYEKL. The CDR3 is CASSQLQANQPQHF. In nucleotides, the CDR3 is TGCGCCAGCAGCCAACTGCAGGCCAATCAGCCCCAGCATTTT.

The rearrangement joins TRBV2 to TRBJ2-2, with 11 bases matching TRBD1. V trimming: 0 bases; J trimming: 7 bases; junction bases outside the gene matches: 7. CDR3 length: 17 amino acids. CDR1 SNHLY and CDR2 FYNNEI come from the germline V gene. The CDR3 nucleotides are TGTGCCAGCAGTGAAGCGGGACAGGGGGTCCGTGGCGGGGAGCTGTTTTTT. Its translation is CASSEAGQGVRGGELFF. Filled out from reference TRBV2 and TRBJ2-2, the complete variable domain reads EPEVTQTPSHQVTQMGQEVILRCVPISNHLYFYWYRQILGQKVEFLVSFYNNEISEKSEIFDDQFSVERPDGSNFTLKIRSTKLEDSAMYFCASSEAGQGVRGGELFFGEGSRLTVL.

This chain connects TRBV29-1 to TRBJ2-7, with D maybe TRBD1 (6 bases). The CDR3 consists of 15 residues. The V gene's germline CDR1 is SQVTM and CDR2 ANQGSEA. V dropped 0 bases and J dropped 2 bases, with 14 bases sitting between them. The CDR3 loop is CSVEDPGDTAYEQYF. The CDR3 bases are TGCAGCGTTGAAGATCCCGGGGACACAGCCTACGAGCAGTACTTC.

The J gene is TRBJ1-4, the V gene TRBV5-8; tentatively, D is TRBD1 (5 bases). The CDR3 extends over 15 amino acids. Germline loops: CDR1 SGHTS, CDR2 YDEGEE. V was shortened by 1 base and J by 4 bases, with 11 bases between the two germline ends. The CDR3 here is CASSLQGSSNEKLFF. CDR3 in DNA: TGTGCCAGCAGCTTGCAGGGATCCAGTAATGAAAAACTGTTTTTT.

V is TRBV4-2 and J is TRBJ2-1, with D possibly matching TRBD1 (6 bases). V lost 0 bases to trimming and J lost 8 bases, with 14 bases between them. The germline gives CDR1 LGHNA, CDR2 YNFKEQ. This CDR3 contains 15 residues. CDR3 sequence reads: CASSQDPSDSDEQFF. The CDR3 region has the DNA TGTGCCAGCAGCCAAGACCCCTCGGACAGTGATGAGCAGTTCTTC.

This clone came up once. The J gene is TRBJ2-1, the V gene TRBV5-4; D uncertain. Trimming stripped 6 bases from V and 5 bases from J, with 15 bases between. The CDR3 spans 14 residues. Per the germline V gene, CDR1 is SGHNT and CDR2 is YYREEE (reference sequence). Here the CDR3 DNA reads TGTGCCAGCACGAAAGAGCAGGCCAACAATGAGCAGTTCTTC. Its protein product is CASTKEQANNEQFF. The full variable domain, completed using reference TRBV5-4 and TRBJ2-1, is ETGVTQSPTHLIKTRGQQVTLRCSSQSGHNTVSWYQQALGQGPQFIFQYYREEENGRGNFPPRFSGLQFPNYSSELNVNALELDDSALYLCASTKEQANNEQFFGPGTRLTVL.

This chain connects TRBV7-3 to TRBJ2-1; TRBD1 is a possible D gene (8 bases). The CDR3 covers 15 residues. Looked up from germline, CDR1 is SGHTA and CDR2 is FQGTGA. V was clipped by 5 bases and J by 7 bases, with 18 bases between them. The CDR3 loop reads CASSPGGGRGNEQFF. The CDR3 DNA follows: TGTGCCAGCAGCCCAGGGGGCGGGAGAGGGAATGAGCAGTTCTTC.